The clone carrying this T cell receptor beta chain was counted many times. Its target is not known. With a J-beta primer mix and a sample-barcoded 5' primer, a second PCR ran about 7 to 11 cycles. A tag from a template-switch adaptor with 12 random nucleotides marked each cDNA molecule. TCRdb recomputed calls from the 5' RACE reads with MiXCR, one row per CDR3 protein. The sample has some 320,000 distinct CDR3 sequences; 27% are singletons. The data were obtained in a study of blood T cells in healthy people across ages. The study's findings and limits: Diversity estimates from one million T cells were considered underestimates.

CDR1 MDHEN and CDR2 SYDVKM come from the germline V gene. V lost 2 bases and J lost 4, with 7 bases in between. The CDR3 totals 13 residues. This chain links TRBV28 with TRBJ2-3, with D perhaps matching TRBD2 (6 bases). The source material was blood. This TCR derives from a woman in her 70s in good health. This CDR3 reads CASSLGGSDTQYF. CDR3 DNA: TGTGCCAGCAGTTTAGGGGGGTCAGATACGCAGTATTTT.